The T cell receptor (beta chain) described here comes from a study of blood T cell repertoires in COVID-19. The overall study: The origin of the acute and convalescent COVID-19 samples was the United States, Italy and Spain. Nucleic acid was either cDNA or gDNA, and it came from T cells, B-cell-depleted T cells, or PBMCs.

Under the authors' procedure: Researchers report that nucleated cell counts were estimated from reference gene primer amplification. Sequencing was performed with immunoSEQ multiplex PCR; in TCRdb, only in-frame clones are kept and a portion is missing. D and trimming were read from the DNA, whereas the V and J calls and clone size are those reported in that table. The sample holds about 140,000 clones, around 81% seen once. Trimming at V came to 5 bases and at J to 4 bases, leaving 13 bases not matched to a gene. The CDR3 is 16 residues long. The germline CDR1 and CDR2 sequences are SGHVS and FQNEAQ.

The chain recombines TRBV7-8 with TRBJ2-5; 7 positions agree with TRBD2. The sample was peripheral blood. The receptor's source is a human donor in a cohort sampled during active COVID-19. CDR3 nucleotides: TGTGCCAGCAGCCCCCCCCACTGGCGGGAGTTAGAGACCCAGTACTTC. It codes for CASSPPHWRELETQYF.